This T cell receptor beta chain is drawn from a study of graft-versus-host responses after intestinal transplantation. The CDR3 loop spans 15 amino acids. Trimming left V 7 bases short and J 2 bases short, with 16 bases between. Germline loops: CDR1 MNHEY, CDR2 SVGAGI. Here immunoSEQ multiplex PCR was the method, and the copy in TCRdb shows in-frame clones only, minus some. The sample includes tens of thousands of clones, 93% seen only once; the top ten take over 0.7%. Study conclusions and caveats: Peak GvH clone levels in circulation were associated with early post-transplant HvG declines. Subjects displaying graft-donor T cell macrochimerism possessed elevated graft-versus-host to host-versus-graft clonal ratios inside allografts.

As for this clone: What it recognizes is unknown.

V usage is TRBV6-5 and J usage is TRBJ2-3; possibly TRBD1 for D (6 bases). The specimen was PBMCs, collected 66 days after intestinal transplant. This TCR came from a human patient who received an intestinal transplant, so some T cells may come from the graft donor. CDR3 in amino acids: CASTPQGKATDTQYF. The CDR3 DNA reads TGTGCCAGCACTCCGCAGGGGAAAGCCACAGATACGCAGTATTTT.